This TCR beta chain comes out of a study of blood T cell repertoires in COVID-19. About the research overall: Donors in the United States, Italy and Spain gave samples during acute or convalescent COVID-19.

Measured with immunoSEQ multiplex PCR; TCRdb has only the in-frame clones, and not every one. The sample has 300,000 to 450,000 clones, 81% seen once; the top ten hold around 1.1%. Germline V gene data show CDR1 as LNHDA and CDR2 as SQIVND (reference sequence). V was trimmed by 5 bases and J by 8 bases, leaving 12 bases between them. The CDR3 has 12 residues. Material: peripheral blood. The V and J genes are TRBV19 and TRBJ1-1; possible D gene TRBD1, 5 bases. The source of this sequence is a human donor with acute or convalescent COVID-19. The donor label of this sample is uncertain. The CDR3 sequence: CASSVRDGEAFF. The CDR3 coding sequence is TGTGCCAGTAGTGTGCGGGACGGAGAAGCTTTCTTT.